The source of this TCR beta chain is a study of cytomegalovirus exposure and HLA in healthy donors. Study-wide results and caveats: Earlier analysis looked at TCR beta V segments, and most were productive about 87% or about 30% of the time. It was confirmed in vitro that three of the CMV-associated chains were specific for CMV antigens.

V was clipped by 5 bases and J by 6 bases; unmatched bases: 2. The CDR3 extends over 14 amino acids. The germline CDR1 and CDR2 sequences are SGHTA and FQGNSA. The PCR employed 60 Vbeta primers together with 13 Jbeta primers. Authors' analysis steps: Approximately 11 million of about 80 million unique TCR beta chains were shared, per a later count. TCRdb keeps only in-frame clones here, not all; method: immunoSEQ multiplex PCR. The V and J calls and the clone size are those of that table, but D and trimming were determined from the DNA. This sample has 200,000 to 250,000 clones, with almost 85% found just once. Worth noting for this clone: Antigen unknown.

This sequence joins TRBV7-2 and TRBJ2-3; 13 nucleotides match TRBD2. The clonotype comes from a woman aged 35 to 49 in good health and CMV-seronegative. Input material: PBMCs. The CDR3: CASSPGLAGDTQYF. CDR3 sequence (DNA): TGTGCCAGCAGCCCGGGACTAGCGGGGGATACGCAGTATTTT.